The rows below give T cell receptor beta chains drawn from one sample of a study of blood T cell repertoires in COVID-19. The table came from immunoSEQ multiplex PCR; TCRdb's copy has only in-frame clones and leaves some out. The sample lists fewer than 350,000 clones, approximately 83% occurring once. Sequenced: peripheral blood. These receptors all stem from a woman in her thirties who had recovered from COVID-19. The CDR3 runs from the conserved cysteine through the conserved F or W. The D gene is left open where the match is weak. The size entry is marked missing in some rows and otherwise reads once, few, many or a size class.

clone_size cdr3_length j_call v_call d_call cdr3_nt cdr3_aa
few 16 TRBJ1-3 TRBV19 TRBD1 TGTGCCAGTAGTCGCCTCCGGGACAGCTCTGGAAACACCATATATTTT CASSRLRDSSGNTIYF
NA 19 TRBJ2-2 TRBV7-9 NA TGTGCCAGCAGCCTCCTGAGGGGGGGACGGAAGGCTTACACCGGGGAGCTGTTTTTT CASSLLRGGRKAYTGELFF
NA 12 TRBJ2-7 TRBV11-2 NA TGTGCCAGCAGCCGACAGGACTACGAGCAGTACTTC CASSRQDYEQYF
NA 14 TRBJ2-5 TRBV6-5 NA TGTGCCAGCAGGCGGGTCCTGGCTGGGGAGACCCAGTACTTC CASRRVLAGETQYF
NA 14 TRBJ1-2 TRBV2 TRBD1 TGTGCCAGCAAACCTTTGGCAGGGGGCTATGGCTACACCTTC CASKPLAGGYGYTF
NA 16 TRBJ1-5 TRBV24-1 TRBD1 TGTGCCACCAGTGAATCCGGGACAGGGGAGGGTCAGCCCCAGCATTTT CATSESGTGEGQPQHF
NA 15 TRBJ1-2 TRBV6-5 NA TGTGCCAGCACTGGCCACGTGAGGGTTAACTATGGCTACACCTTC CASTGHVRVNYGYTF
few 13 TRBJ1-3 TRBV5-6 NA TGTGCCAGCAGCCGAGAGAGTCGAAACACCATATATTTT CASSRESRNTIYF
NA 15 TRBJ1-1 TRBV5-6 TRBD1 TGTGCCAGCAGGTATACAGGGGGGACGAACACTGAAGCTTTCTTT CASRYTGGTNTEAFF
NA 14 TRBJ2-1 TRBV9 NA TGTGCCAGCAGCGTAGCTCCCGGGATCTATGAGCAGTTCTTC CASSVAPGIYEQFF
NA 15 TRBJ2-1 TRBV19 TRBD2 TGTGCCAGTAGTATTGGGAGCGGGGGATACAATGAGCAGTTCTTC CASSIGSGGYNEQFF
NA 16 TRBJ2-1 TRBV7-9 TRBD2 TGTGCCAGCAGCCCAGGGCTAGCGGGACACTACAATGAGCAGTTCTTC CASSPGLAGHYNEQFF
NA 15 TRBJ1-4 TRBV15 NA TGTGCCACCAGCAGAGATTGGGATGGGGCTGAAAAACTGTTTTTT CATSRDWDGAEKLFF
NA 14 TRBJ2-7 TRBV5-4 TRBD1 TGTGCCAGCAGTACCCAGGGGGCGCGTAACGAGCAGTACTTC CASSTQGARNEQYF
once 16 TRBJ1-6 TRBV5-6 NA TGTGCCAGCAGCTTGGCCGGGGTAGTAAATAATTCACCCCTCCACTTT CASSLAGVVNNSPLHF
once 14 TRBJ2-5 TRBV2 NA TGTGCCAGCAGTGAGGACAGAAACCAAGAGACCCAGTACTTC CASSEDRNQETQYF
NA 14 TRBJ2-6 TRBV28 TRBD2 TGTGCCAGCAGCGGGGGGGCTGGGGCCAACGTCCTGACTTTC CASSGGAGANVLTF
NA 15 TRBJ2-5 TRBV10-2 TRBD2 TGCGCCAGCAGCATTATGGGACTAGCAGAAGAGACCCAGTACTTC CASSIMGLAEETQYF
NA 13 TRBJ1-3 TRBV7-8 NA TGTGCCAGCAGCTTTTACTCTGGAAACACCATATATTTT CASSFYSGNTIYF
NA 15 TRBJ1-4 TRBV5-4 NA TGTGCCAGCAGCTCATATCAAGGAGGGAATGAAAAACTGTTTTTT CASSSYQGGNEKLFF